These 7 T cell receptor beta chains originate from one sample sequenced in a study of blood T cell repertoires in COVID-19. TCRdb keeps only in-frame clones here, not all; method: immunoSEQ multiplex PCR. The table includes around 150,000 clones, over 75% detected once. What was sequenced was peripheral blood. The receptors derive from a man in his 60s with active or convalescent COVID-19.

V is TRBV10-1 and J is TRBJ1-3, with D possibly matching TRBD1 (5 bases). CDR3 length: 14 amino acids. Germline V CDR1 and CDR2: WNHNN, SYGVQD (reference sequence). Trimming shortened V by 3 bases and J by 2 bases, and 8 bases separated the two germline ends. In DNA, the CDR3 is TGCGCCAGCAGTGAAACAGGACCTGGAAACACCATATATTTT. Its translation: CASSETGPGNTIYF.

This clone was seen a single time. This sequence joins TRBV6-5 and TRBJ1-1; the D is unclear. The germline V gene encodes CDR1 MNHEY and CDR2 SVGAGI. This CDR3 region has 12 residues. V was shortened by 7 bases and J by 4 bases, with 10 bases between the two germline ends. CDR3 region: CASMRSGTEAFF. As DNA, the CDR3 is TGTGCCAGCATGCGCTCAGGCACTGAAGCTTTCTTT.

This chain uses TRBV18 with TRBJ1-1; 8 positions match TRBD1. The CDR3 extends over 14 amino acids. J gave up 7 bases and V 7 bases, and 11 bases lay outside the gene matches. CDR1 is KGHSH and CDR2 is LQKENI in the germline V gene. CDR3 loop: CASLDRGGHDEAFF. CDR3 DNA: TGTGCCAGCTTAGACAGGGGAGGTCATGATGAAGCTTTCTTT.

The CDR3 coding sequence is TGTGCCAGCAGTTTAGACAGCGCGGCAGATACGCAGTATTTT. This translates into CASSLDSAADTQYF. The rearrangement uses TRBV28 and TRBJ2-3, with D maybe TRBD1 (5 bases). In germline, CDR1 is MDHEN, CDR2 SYDVKM. V was trimmed by 2 bases and J by 4 bases, leaving 10 bases between them. The CDR3 totals 14 residues.

The genes are TRBV28 and TRBJ2-7, with 11 bases fitting TRBD2. The CDR3 consists of 16 residues. Germline CDR1 MDHEN, CDR2 SYDVKM. The V segment lost 4 bases and the J segment 7 bases; nucleotides outside the gene matches: 12. This CDR3 reads CASSSPTSGVFREQYF. The CDR3, as DNA: TGTGCCAGCAGTTCACCGACTAGCGGGGTATTTCGAGAGCAGTACTTC.

The J gene is TRBJ2-1, the V gene TRBV24-1, with D possibly matching TRBD1 (5 bases). Trimming stripped 0 bases from V and 9 bases from J, with 8 bases between. The length of the CDR3 is 13 residues. Germline CDR1 and CDR2: KGHDR and SFDVKD. The CDR3 loop is CATSDLIRGEQFF. As DNA, the CDR3 is TGTGCCACCAGTGATTTGATAAGGGGTGAGCAGTTCTTC.

V gene TRBV28 combines with J gene TRBJ1-2, with TRBD1 matching 7 bases. The CDR3 loop spans 16 amino acids. Germline loops: CDR1 MDHEN, CDR2 SYDVKM. V lost 3 bases, J lost 0 bases, and 7 bases stayed unmatched. The CDR3 coding sequence is TGTGCCAGCAGTTTCCGTTCCGGGACAGCTAACTATGGCTACACCTTC. The encoded protein is CASSFRSGTANYGYTF.